This T cell receptor beta chain was captured in a study of radiation and T cells in renal cell carcinoma. Overall study results and limits: From baseline, blood top tumor clonotypes peaked at 2 weeks post-radiation.

V was trimmed by 7 bases and J by 0 bases, leaving 9 bases between them. The CDR3 loop spans 13 amino acids. CDR1 MDHEN and CDR2 SYDVKM come from the germline V gene. Repertoires were generated with immunoSEQ multiplex PCR, while TCRdb's copy carries only in-frame clones and drops some. The sample has roughly 160,000 clones; roughly 90% are singletons. Time point given: blood 4 weeks post-SBRT, at nephrectomy. Treatment specified: 15 Gy SBRT to primary tumor, nephrectomy 4 weeks later. On this clone: Antigen unknown.

This material consisted of blood, taken from a patient whose treatment included radiotherapy and nephrectomy. This TCR was sampled from a woman in her forties or fifties with renal cell carcinoma. This rearrangement joins TRBV28 to TRBJ1-2; D not resolved. The CDR3 DNA is TGTGCCAGCACAGGATCTACTAACTATGGCTACACCTTC. Protein product: CASTGSTNYGYTF.